The source of this T cell receptor beta chain is a study of control samples from healthy donors and cancer patients. The repertoire was sequenced with immunoSEQ multiplex PCR; TCRdb's copy has only in-frame clones and lacks some. The profile shows some 120,000 clones, about 89% of them singletons. The CDR3 is 14 amino acids. Trimming took 6 bases from V and 7 from J; bases not matched to a gene: 6. CDR1 and CDR2 (germline): KGHSH, LQKENI. The J gene is TRBJ2-1, the V gene TRBV18; 10 bases map to TRBD1. The sequence came from a man between 60 and 70 years old in good health. The specimen sequenced was blood. The chain's CDR3 is CASSYGTGANEQFF. CDR3 coding DNA: TGTGCCAGCTCTTACGGGACAGGGGCTAATGAGCAGTTCTTC.